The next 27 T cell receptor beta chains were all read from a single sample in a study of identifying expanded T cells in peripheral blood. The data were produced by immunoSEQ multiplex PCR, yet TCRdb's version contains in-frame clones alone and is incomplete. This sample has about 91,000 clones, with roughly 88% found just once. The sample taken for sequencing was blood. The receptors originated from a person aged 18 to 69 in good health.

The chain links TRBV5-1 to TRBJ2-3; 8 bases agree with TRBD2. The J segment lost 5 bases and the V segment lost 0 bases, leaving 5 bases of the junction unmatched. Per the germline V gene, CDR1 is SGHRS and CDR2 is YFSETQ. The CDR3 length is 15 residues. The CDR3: CASSLGGLAGDTQYF. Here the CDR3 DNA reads TGCGCCAGCAGCTTGGGGGGGCTAGCGGGAGATACGCAGTATTTT. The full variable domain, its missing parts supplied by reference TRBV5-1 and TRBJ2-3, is KAGVTQTPRYLIKTRGQQVTLSCSPISGHRSVSWYQQTPGQGLQFLFEYFSETQRNKGNFPGRFSGRQFSNSRSEMNVSTLELGDSALYLCASSLGGLAGDTQYFGPGTRLTVL.

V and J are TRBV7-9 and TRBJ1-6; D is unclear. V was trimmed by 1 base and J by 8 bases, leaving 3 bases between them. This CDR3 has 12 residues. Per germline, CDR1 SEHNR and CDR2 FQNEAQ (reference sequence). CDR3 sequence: CASSLGDSPLHF. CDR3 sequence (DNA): TGTGCCAGCAGCTTAGGCGATTCACCCCTCCACTTT. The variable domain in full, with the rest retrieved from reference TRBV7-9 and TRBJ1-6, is DTGVSQNPRHKITKRGQNVTFRCDPISEHNRLYWYRQTLGQGPEFLTYFQNEAQLEKSRLLSDRFSAERPKGSFSTLEIQRTEQGDSAMYLCASSLGDSPLHFGNGTRLTVT.

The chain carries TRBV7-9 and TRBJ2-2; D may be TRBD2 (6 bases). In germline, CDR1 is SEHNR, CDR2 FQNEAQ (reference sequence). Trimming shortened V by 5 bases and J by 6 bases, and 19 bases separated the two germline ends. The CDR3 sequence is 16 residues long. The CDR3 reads CASSPTYGSGAGELFF. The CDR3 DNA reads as TGTGCCAGCAGCCCTACCTACGGTTCGGGGGCCGGGGAGCTGTTTTTT.

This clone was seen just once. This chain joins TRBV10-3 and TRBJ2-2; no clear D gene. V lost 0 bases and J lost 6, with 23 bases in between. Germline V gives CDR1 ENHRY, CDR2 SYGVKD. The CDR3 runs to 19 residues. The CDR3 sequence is CAISESSGLGPNGSGELFF. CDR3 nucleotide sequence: TGTGCCATCAGTGAGTCAAGTGGGTTAGGACCTAATGGATCCGGGGAGCTGTTTTTT.

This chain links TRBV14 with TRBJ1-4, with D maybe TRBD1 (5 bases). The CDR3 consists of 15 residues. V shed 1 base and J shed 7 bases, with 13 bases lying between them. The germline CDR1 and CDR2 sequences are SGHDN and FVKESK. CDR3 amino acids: CASSQVGVGGEKLFF. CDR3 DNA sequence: TGTGCCAGCAGCCAAGTGGGAGTGGGGGGTGAAAAACTGTTTTTT.

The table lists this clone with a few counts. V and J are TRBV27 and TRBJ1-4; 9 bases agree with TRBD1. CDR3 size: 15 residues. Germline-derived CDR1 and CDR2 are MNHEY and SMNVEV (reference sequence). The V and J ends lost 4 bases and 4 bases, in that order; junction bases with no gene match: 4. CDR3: CASSSTGGNNEKLFF. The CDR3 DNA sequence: TGTGCCAGCAGTTCCACAGGGGGCAATAATGAAAAACTGTTTTTT.

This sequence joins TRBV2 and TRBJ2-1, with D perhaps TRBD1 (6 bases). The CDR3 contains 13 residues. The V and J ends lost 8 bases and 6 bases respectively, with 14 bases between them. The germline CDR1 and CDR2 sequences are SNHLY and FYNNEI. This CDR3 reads CASRWGLANEQFF. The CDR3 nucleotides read TGTGCCAGCCGGTGGGGGCTAGCCAATGAGCAGTTCTTC.

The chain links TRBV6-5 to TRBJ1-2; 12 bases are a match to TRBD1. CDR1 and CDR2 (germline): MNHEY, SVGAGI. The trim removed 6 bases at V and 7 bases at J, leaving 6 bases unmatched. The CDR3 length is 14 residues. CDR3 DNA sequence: TGTGCCAGCAGCACCGGGACAGGGGGCAGTGGCTACACCTTC. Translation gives CASSTGTGGSGYTF.

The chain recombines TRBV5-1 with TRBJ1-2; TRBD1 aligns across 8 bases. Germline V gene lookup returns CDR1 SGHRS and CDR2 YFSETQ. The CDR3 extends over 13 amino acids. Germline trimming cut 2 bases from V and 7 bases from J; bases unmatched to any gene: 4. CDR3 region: CASSFQGASGYTF. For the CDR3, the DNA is TGCGCCAGCAGCTTTCAGGGGGCGAGTGGCTACACCTTC.

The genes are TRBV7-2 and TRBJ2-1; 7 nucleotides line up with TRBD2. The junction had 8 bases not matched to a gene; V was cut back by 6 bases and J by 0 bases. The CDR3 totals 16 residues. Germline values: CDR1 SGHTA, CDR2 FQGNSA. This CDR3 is CASRVPGLSSYNEQFF. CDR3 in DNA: TGTGCCAGCAGGGTTCCGGGACTATCCTCCTACAATGAGCAGTTCTTC. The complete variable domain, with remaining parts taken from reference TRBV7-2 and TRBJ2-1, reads GAGVSQSPSNKVTEKGKDVELRCDPISGHTALYWYRQSLGQGLEFLIYFQGNSAPDKSGLPSDRFSAERTGGSVSTLTIQRTQQEDSAVYLCASRVPGLSSYNEQFFGPGTRLTVL.

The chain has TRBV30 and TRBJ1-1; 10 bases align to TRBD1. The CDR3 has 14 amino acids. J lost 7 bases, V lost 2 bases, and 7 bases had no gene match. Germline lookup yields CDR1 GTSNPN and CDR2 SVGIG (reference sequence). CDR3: CAWSPRQGASEAFF. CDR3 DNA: TGTGCCTGGAGTCCCCGACAGGGGGCGAGTGAAGCTTTCTTT. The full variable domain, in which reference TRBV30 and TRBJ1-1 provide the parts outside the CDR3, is SQTIHQWPATLVQPVGSPLSLECTVEGTSNPNLYWYRQAAGRGLQLLFYSVGIGQISSEVPQNLSASRPQDRQFILSSKKLLLSDSGFYLCAWSPRQGASEAFFGQGTRLTVV.

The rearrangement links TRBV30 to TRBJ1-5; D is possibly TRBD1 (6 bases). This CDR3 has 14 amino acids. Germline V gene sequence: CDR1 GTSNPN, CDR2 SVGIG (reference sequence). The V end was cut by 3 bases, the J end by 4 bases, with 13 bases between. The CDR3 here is CAWSGDTLNQPQHF. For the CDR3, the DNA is TGTGCCTGGAGCGGGGACACTTTGAATCAGCCCCAGCATTTT.

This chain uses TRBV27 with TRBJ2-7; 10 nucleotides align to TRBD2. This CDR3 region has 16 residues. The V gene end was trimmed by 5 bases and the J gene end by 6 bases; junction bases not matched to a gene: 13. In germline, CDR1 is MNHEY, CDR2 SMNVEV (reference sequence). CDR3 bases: TGTGCCAGCAGTATCACCGTAGCGGGAGGTTCTTCCGAGCAGTACTTC. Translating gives CASSITVAGGSSEQYF.

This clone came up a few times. CDR3 coding DNA: TGTGCCGGCGAACAGGGGTTGGAGGAAAAACTGTTTTTT. It codes for CAGEQGLEEKLFF. The V gene is TRBV7-9, the J gene TRBJ1-4, with 7 bases that match TRBD1. CDR1 SEHNR and CDR2 FQNEAQ come from the germline V gene (reference sequence). V lost 11 bases to trimming and J lost 8 bases; unmatched junction nucleotides: 11. The CDR3 contains 13 residues.

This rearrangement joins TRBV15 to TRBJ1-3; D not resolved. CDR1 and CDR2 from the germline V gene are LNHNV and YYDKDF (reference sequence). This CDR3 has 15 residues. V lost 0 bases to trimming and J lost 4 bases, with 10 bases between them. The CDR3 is CATSRDPGAGNTIYF. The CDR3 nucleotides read TGTGCCACCAGCAGAGATCCGGGAGCAGGAAACACCATATATTTT. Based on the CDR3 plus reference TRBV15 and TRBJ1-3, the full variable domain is DAMVIQNPRYQVTQFGKPVTLSCSQTLNHNVMYWYQQKSSQAPKLLFHYYDKDFNNEADTPDNFQSRRPNTSFCFLDIRSPGLGDTAMYLCATSRDPGAGNTIYFGEGSWLTVV.

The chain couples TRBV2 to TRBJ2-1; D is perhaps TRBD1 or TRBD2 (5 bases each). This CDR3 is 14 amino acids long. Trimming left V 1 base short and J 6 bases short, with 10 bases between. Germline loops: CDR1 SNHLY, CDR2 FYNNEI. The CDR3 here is CASSEGDLPNEQFF. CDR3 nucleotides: TGTGCCAGCAGTGAAGGGGACCTACCCAATGAGCAGTTCTTC.

In nucleotides, the CDR3 is TGTGCCAGCAGGACTACAGGGTTAGATACGCAGTATTTT. It specifies CASRTTGLDTQYF. The chain is built from TRBV7-2 and TRBJ2-3; possibly TRBD1 for D (6 bases). Germline V CDR1 and CDR2: SGHTA, FQGNSA. CDR3 length equals 13 residues. Trimming left V 6 bases short and J 5 bases short, with 12 bases between.

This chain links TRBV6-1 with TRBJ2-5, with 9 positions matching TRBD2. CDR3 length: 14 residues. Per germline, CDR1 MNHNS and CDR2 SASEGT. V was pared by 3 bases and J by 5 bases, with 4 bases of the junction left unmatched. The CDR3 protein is CASSEGLARETQYF. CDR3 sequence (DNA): TGTGCCAGCAGTGAGGGACTAGCTCGTGAGACCCAGTACTTC.

The CDR3 bases are TGTGCCAGCAGTGACTCAGGGGGCGATTACAATGAGCAGTTCTTC. Translating it yields CASSDSGGDYNEQFF. The gene calls are TRBV6-4 and TRBJ2-1, with 7 bases matching TRBD1. V lost 0 bases to trimming and J lost 4 bases; unmatched junction nucleotides: 3. This CDR3 spans 15 amino acids. CDR1 is MRHNA, CDR2 SNTAGT, per germline.

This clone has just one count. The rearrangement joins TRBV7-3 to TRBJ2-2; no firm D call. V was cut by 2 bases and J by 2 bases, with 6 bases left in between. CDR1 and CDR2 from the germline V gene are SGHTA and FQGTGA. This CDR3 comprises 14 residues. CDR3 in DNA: TGTGCCAGCAGCTTATTTGACAACACCGGGGAGCTGTTTTTT. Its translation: CASSLFDNTGELFF.

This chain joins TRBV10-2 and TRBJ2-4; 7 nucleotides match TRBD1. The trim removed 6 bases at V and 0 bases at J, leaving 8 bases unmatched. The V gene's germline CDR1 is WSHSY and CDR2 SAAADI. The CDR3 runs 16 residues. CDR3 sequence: CASSFRTGGAKNIQYF. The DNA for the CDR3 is TGCGCCAGCAGCTTCCGGACAGGCGGAGCCAAAAACATTCAGTACTTC.

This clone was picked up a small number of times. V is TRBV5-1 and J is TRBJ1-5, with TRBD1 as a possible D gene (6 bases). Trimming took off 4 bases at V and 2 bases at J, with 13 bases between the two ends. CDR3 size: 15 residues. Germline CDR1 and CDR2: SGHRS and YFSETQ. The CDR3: CASSPTGWGNQPQHF. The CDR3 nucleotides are TGCGCCAGCAGCCCGACAGGTTGGGGCAATCAGCCCCAGCATTTT.

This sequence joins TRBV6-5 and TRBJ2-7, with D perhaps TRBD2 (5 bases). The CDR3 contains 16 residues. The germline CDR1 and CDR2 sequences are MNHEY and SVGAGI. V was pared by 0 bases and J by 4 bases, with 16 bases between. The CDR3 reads CASSYSKLGSRYEQYF. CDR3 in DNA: TGTGCCAGCAGTTACTCGAAATTAGGGAGTAGGTACGAGCAGTACTTC.

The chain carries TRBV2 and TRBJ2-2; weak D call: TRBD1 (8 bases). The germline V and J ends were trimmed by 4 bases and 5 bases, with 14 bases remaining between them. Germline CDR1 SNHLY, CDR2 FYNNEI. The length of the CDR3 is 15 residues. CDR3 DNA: TGTGCCAGCAGTGTCACAGGGGGGGGGACCGGGGAGCTGTTTTTT. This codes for CASSVTGGGTGELFF.

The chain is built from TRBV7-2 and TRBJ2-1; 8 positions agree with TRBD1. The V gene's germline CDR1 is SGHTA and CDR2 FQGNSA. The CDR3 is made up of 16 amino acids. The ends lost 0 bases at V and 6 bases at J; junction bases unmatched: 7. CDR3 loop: CASSLASGTGRNEQFF. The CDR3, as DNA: TGTGCCAGCAGCTTAGCCTCCGGGACAGGCCGCAATGAGCAGTTCTTC.

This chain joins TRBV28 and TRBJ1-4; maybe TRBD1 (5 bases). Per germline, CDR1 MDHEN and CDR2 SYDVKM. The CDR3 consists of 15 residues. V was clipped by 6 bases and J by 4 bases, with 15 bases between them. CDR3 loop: CASRGMGPNNEKLFF. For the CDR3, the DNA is TGTGCCAGCAGGGGAATGGGGCCTAATAATGAAAAACTGTTTTTT.

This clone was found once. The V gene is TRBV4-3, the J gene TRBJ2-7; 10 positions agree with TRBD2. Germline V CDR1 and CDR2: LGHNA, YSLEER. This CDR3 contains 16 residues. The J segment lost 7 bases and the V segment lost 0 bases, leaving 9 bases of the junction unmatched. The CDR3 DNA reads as TGCGCCAGCAGCCAAGATGGGGCTAGCGGGAGCCGAGAGCAGTACTTC. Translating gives CASSQDGASGSREQYF.